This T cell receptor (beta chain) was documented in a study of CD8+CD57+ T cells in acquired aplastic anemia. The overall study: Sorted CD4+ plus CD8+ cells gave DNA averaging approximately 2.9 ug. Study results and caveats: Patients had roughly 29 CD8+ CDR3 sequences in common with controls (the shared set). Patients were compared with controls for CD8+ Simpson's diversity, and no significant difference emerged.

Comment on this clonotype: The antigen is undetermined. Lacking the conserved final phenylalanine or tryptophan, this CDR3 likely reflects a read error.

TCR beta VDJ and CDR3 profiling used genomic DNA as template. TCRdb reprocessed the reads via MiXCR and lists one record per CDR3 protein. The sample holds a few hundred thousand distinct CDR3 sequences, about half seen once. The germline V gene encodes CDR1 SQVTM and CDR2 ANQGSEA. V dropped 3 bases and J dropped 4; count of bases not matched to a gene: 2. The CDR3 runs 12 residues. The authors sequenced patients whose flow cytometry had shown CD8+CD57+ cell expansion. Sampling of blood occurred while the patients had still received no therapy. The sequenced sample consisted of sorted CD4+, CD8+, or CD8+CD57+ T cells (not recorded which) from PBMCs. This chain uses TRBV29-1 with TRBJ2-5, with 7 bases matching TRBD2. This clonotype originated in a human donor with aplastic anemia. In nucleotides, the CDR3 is TGCAGCGTTGACAGGGAGGGAGAGACCCAGTACTCC. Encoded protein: CSVDREGETQYS.